The rows below give T cell receptor beta chains drawn from one sample of a study of T-cell reconstitution after alpha-beta-depleted transplantation in children. TCRdb re-derived calls from the PCR reads in MiXCR, one entry per CDR3 protein. This table holds a few hundred thousand distinct CDR3 sequences, around 18% found once. Specimen: PBMCs from the stem cell graft donor, collected from the stem cell graft. The receptor source for this set is a human donor who donated a stem cell graft to a child with acute lymphoblastic leukemia. CDR3s include the opening cysteine and the closing phenylalanine or tryptophan. The D gene is left open where the match is weak.

length: 17; V: TRBV6-1; J: TRBJ1-4; D: TRBD1; CDR3: CASSEFWLGTALEKLFF
length: 13; V: TRBV14; J: TRBJ2-7; D: -; CDR3: CASSQRGFYEQYF
length: 18; V: TRBV5-1; J: TRBJ1-1; D: TRBD1; CDR3: CASSLVSAQGGRGTEAFF
length: 16; V: TRBV5-1; J: TRBJ2-7; D: TRBD2; CDR3: CASSLETSGYSYEQYF
length: 15; V: TRBV6-1; J: TRBJ2-7; D: -; CDR3: CASSREGTSSYEQYF
length: 13; V: TRBV29-1; J: TRBJ1-1; D: -; CDR3: CSVVRALNTEAFF
length: 15; V: TRBV7-3; J: TRBJ2-3; D: -; CDR3: CASSLTSAPTDTQYF
length: 14; V: TRBV7-2; J: TRBJ2-5; D: -; CDR3: CASSFNRLQETQYF
length: 11; V: TRBV20-1; J: TRBJ2-2; D: -; CDR3: CSASLGGELFF
length: 15; V: TRBV12-3/TRBV12-4; J: TRBJ2-2; D: -; CDR3: CASRRPIINTGELFF
length: 15; V: TRBV20-1; J: TRBJ1-4; D: -; CDR3: CSAREGASTNEKLFF
length: 12; V: TRBV20-1; J: TRBJ1-2; D: -; CDR3: CSVTGSGYGYTF
length: 17; V: TRBV10-3; J: TRBJ2-2; D: -; CDR3: CAISESKMGRNTGDLFF
length: 16; V: TRBV4-1; J: TRBJ1-5; D: TRBD1; CDR3: CASSQGGTAYNQPQHF
length: 14; V: TRBV27; J: TRBJ2-7; D: -; CDR3: CASSLYTGYHEQYF
length: 14; V: TRBV12-3/TRBV12-4; J: TRBJ2-1; D: TRBD2; CDR3: CASSLGLATNEQFF
length: 14; V: TRBV12-3/TRBV12-4; J: TRBJ2-1; D: TRBD2; CDR3: CASSLELAVYEQFF
length: 14; V: TRBV20-1; J: TRBJ1-2; D: TRBD1; CDR3: CSARPGTGDYGYTF
length: 17; V: TRBV28; J: TRBJ2-4; D: -; CDR3: CASSAATRVLAKNSQYF
length: 14; V: TRBV10-3; J: TRBJ1-5; D: TRBD1; CDR3: CAASRTGVDQPQHF
length: 15; V: TRBV7-7; J: TRBJ1-2; D: TRBD1; CDR3: CASSPRGQGSYGYTF
length: 17; V: TRBV7-9; J: TRBJ2-2; D: TRBD2; CDR3: CASSFLRAGLNTGELFF
length: 13; V: TRBV29-1; J: TRBJ1-2; D: -; CDR3: CSVEDGPNYGYTF
length: 13; V: TRBV10-3; J: TRBJ2-7; D: -; CDR3: CASGGELRAEQYF
length: 14; V: TRBV28; J: TRBJ2-7; D: -; CDR3: CASSFIVGHYEQYF
length: 18; V: TRBV11-1; J: TRBJ1-1; D: TRBD1; CDR3: CASSRPKVRDSKIEEAFF
length: 14; V: TRBV20-1; J: TRBJ2-7; D: -; CDR3: CSARTEFSYYEQYF
length: 14; V: TRBV12-3/TRBV12-4; J: TRBJ2-7; D: TRBD1; CDR3: CASSFRGRPYEQYF